This TCR beta chain was observed in a study of long-term antiretroviral therapy in people with HIV. This clone was seen once. Its antigen is unidentified. Every participant gave one or more pre-ART and two or more post-ART PBMC samples. Researchers report immunoSEQ v3.0 was run at survey level. Generated by immunoSEQ multiplex PCR, the TCRdb table keeps only in-frame clones and is missing some. The table lists some 19,000 clones, around 78% of them singletons. The CDR3 runs to 13 residues. Germline V CDR1 and CDR2: SGHKS, YYEKEE (reference sequence). Trimming shortened V by 2 bases and J by 10 bases, and 13 bases separated the two germline ends. Findings and caveats of the study: Blood collection from about 2003 to 2018 possibly occurred under older ART regimens. CDR3 length ranges were narrower in HIV repertoires than in controls. For ART adherence, viral resistance and therapy changes, no data were available.

Sequences were derived from unsorted PBMCs, sampled 2.2 years after starting antiretroviral therapy. V gene TRBV5-5 combines with J gene TRBJ2-1; D is unresolved. This clonotype was sampled from a man aged 45-65 years with HIV. CDR3 nucleotides: TGTGCCAGCAGCTTAAGTATGATAGGCGAGCAGTTCTTC. It specifies CASSLSMIGEQFF.